This entry concerns a single T cell receptor (beta chain). Which antigen it targets is not known. The sample holds no much larger clone one base away, and base qualities are not on file. These data belong to a study of PD-1 blockade in classical Hodgkin lymphoma (dated by TCRdb to 2020 to 2021). With regard to the full study: Nivolumab dosing was 3 mg/kg intravenously every 2 weeks, continuing until either disease progression or unacceptable toxicity. The study used CyTOF and TCR beta sequencing to define a peripheral blood immune signature of response to PD-1 blockade in classical Hodgkin lymphoma.

Taken with the paper, the label for time point translates to: cycle 2 day 1 (C2D1) of nivolumab. All trial patients had relapsed after autologous stem cell transplantation, with cohorts A, B and C differing in prior brentuximab vedotin exposure. The trial cohort was composed of about 53 patients with relapsed/refractory classical Hodgkin lymphoma, for whom complete response, partial response or progressive disease was recorded as best overall response. In the multi-cohort phase II CheckMate 205 trial, trial patients received single-agent nivolumab. An independent review committee assessed best overall response by applying the 2007 International Working Group response criteria. PBMCs from the trial were collected at three points: immediately before nivolumab initiation (C1D1), and during therapy at cycle 2 day 1 and cycle 4 day 1. After peripheral blood was drawn into 8 mL Vacutainer Cell Preparation Tubes, PBMCs were isolated by centrifugation and then cryopreserved.

Study-wide conclusions, independent of this receptor: The study covered only a single clinical trial cohort, and the causes of the repertoire differences, possibly disease activity or prior therapy, were still not defined. CD4+ but not CD8+ TCR diversity rose significantly by C4D1 (p=0.0027 vs p=0.16), most apparent in complete responders (p=0.02). Baseline TCR diversity was reported to be lower in newly diagnosed patients than in healthy donors, and even lower in relapsed/refractory patients. Lower diversity was observed in patients in whom nivolumab was started less than 1 year after ASCT, and these patients were excluded from later analyses so that confounding by immune reconstitution would be avoided. Trial patients achieving complete response had baseline diversity similar to newly diagnosed patients, whereas partial responders and progressors had significantly lower diversity.

There are 17 amino acids in the CDR3, from cysteine to phenylalanine inclusive. Just CDR3 DNA is preserved here, 51 bases in frame from base 1. V was cut back by 1 base and J by 3 bases, leaving a gap of 16 bases between them. According to the germline V gene, CDR1 reads SGHVS and CDR2 reads FNYEAQ. Genomic DNA was extracted with the Qiagen DNeasy kit from unsorted PBMCs and from negatively selected CD4+ and CD8+ fractions. TCR beta CDR3 regions were subjected to amplification by immunoSEQ multiplex PCR with primers that anneal to V and J segments. A synthetic immune receptor repertoire was used to minimize amplification bias, and remaining bias was computationally removed after sequencing. Per the original workflow: Custom Python scripts were used to quantify repertoire diversity as the Shannon entropy index. Unsorted, CD4+ and CD8+ repertoires were examined separately, except in combined analyses, for which CD4+ and CD8+ sequences were merged in silico. Clonal expansion was defined as a frequency increase of at least 2-fold after treatment compared with C1D1, and clones undetected at baseline were assigned a pseudocount of 0.5. Clones with 0 or 1 copy at C1D1 were classified as singleton clones, and clones with 2 or more copies were classified as non-singleton clones. Clones expanded in unsorted samples were annotated as CD4+, CD8+ or unknown by matching protein sequences in sorted samples from the same patient. Wilcoxon tests on paired samples were used to test changes in diversity from C1D1 to C4D1. The immuneACCESS repertoire file appears here via TCRdb, limited to in-frame rearrangements. These files lack a portion of the clones; in checked studies, under half of the deficit traces to unresolved V genes, and the cause of the others is not known. The V and J calls and clone size are taken from that table; D and trimming were inferred from the DNA. The sample yields some 6,800 clones; 85% to 90% were counted once. The ten biggest clones cover 45% of the sample.

The rearranged chain carries TRBV7-6 and TRBJ2-1; TRBD2 is a weak D gene call, 7 bases matching. The receptor was isolated from a human donor with classical Hodgkin lymphoma. This material consisted of peripheral blood mononuclear cells (PBMCs), taken before the second cycle of nivolumab. The nucleotide sequence is TGTGCCAGCAGCTTAGGCCAAGGGGGACTATACTACAATGAGCAGTTCTTC. It is translated as CASSLGQGGLYYNEQFF.